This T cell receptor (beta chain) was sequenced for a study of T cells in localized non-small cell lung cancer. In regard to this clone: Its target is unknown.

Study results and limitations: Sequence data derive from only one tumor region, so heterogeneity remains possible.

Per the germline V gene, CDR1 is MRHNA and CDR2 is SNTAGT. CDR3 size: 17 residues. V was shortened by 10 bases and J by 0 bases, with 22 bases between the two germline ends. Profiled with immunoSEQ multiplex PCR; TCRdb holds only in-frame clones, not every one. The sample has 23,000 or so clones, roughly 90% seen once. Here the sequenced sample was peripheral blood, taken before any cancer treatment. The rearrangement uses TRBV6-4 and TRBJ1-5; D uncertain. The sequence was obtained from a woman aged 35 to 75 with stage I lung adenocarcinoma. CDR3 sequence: CATIPTLGGHSNQPQHF. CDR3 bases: TGTGCCACTATACCAACCCTGGGTGGGCATAGCAATCAGCCCCAGCATTTT.